Below, one TCR beta chain is given with its context. Its specificity is not known. V lost 5 bases, J lost 2 bases, and 14 bases lay in between. The germline V gene encodes CDR1 MRHNA and CDR2 SNTAGT. CDR3 length: 15 residues. The sample belongs to a study of shared clonotypes between healthy human individuals. At the level of the study: For every donor, three CD4 naive, three CD4 memory, two CD8 naive and one CD8 memory plates were used.

Using immunoSEQ multiplex PCR, the repertoire was profiled, and TCRdb retains in-frame clones only, with some absent. The sample contains a few million clones, just over 90% of which appear only once. Whole-study findings and limits: The sampled material consisted only of blood, and tissue repertoires are likely to differ. Relative to their counterparts shared across all four donors, non-shared clonotypes exhibited diminished generation probabilities. Limitation of the genetic and exposure-history diversity represented came from the few donors.

The J gene is TRBJ2-3, the V gene TRBV6-4, with D possibly TRBD2 on 5 matching bases. Sequencing used naive CD4+ T cells sorted from blood. Subset here: CD45RA+ positively selected. The sequence was collected from a man younger than 30 in good health. This CDR3 reads CASSPRGILTDTQYF. As DNA, the CDR3 is TGTGCCAGCAGTCCCCGAGGGATTCTCACAGATACGCAGTATTTT.